The clone carrying this TCR beta chain was recorded at least ten times. What it recognizes is unknown. TCRdb called the 5' RACE reads again in MiXCR, with one record for every CDR3 protein. The sample includes around 890,000 distinct CDR3 sequences, 12% of them seen just once. The data derive from a study of CD8 T cells in ankylosing spondylitis. The study's findings and limits: There was a TCR beta motif, made of fewer than 10 highly homologous variants, that appeared characteristic of ankylosing spondylitis blood.

Germline V gene sequence: CDR1 SGHRS, CDR2 YFSETQ. Trimming pared 7 bases from V and 10 bases from J, leaving 18 bases between. CDR3 size: 14 residues. Material: blood, either unsorted or a sorted T cell fraction (not recorded which). This clonotype was sampled from a male donor with ankylosing spondylitis. The V gene is TRBV5-1, the J gene TRBJ1-6; possibly TRBD1 for D (5 bases). In nucleotides, the CDR3 is TGCGCCAGCTCTGTTACAGGAAGAAACTCACCCCTCCACTTT. This sequence encodes CASSVTGRNSPLHF.